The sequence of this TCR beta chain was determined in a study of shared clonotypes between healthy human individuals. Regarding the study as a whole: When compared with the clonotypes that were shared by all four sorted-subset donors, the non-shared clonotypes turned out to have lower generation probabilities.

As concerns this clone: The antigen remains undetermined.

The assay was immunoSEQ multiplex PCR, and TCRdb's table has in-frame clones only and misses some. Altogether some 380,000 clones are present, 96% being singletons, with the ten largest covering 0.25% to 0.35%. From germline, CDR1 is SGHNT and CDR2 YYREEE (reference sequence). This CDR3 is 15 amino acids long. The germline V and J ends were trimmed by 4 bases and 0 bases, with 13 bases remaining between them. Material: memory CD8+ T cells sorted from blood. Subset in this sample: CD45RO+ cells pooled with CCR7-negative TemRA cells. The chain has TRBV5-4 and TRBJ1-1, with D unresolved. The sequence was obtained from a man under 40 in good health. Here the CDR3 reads CASSQDPGMNTEAFF. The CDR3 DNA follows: TGTGCCAGCAGCCAGGACCCCGGGATGAACACTGAAGCTTTCTTT.